One and the same sample provided the 23 T cell receptor beta chains below, sequenced in a study of cytomegalovirus exposure and HLA in healthy donors. The PCR contained 60 Vbeta and 13 Jbeta primers. This table comes from immunoSEQ multiplex PCR, and its TCRdb copy is limited to in-frame clones, with some not included. The table records about 180,000 clones, 82% of them present only once. Specimen: PBMCs. These receptors were obtained from a woman in her 50s in good health and CMV-seronegative.

This chain joins TRBV2 and TRBJ2-5; 9 nucleotides agree with TRBD2. The germline CDR1 and CDR2 sequences are SNHLY and FYNNEI. The CDR3 covers 16 residues. J gave up 5 bases and V 7 bases, and 14 bases lay outside the gene matches. CDR3 residues: CASTTGTSLPQETQYF. The CDR3 DNA reads as TGTGCCAGCACCACCGGGACTAGCCTCCCTCAGGAGACCCAGTACTTC.

This clone was recorded a few times. The chain couples TRBV11-3 to TRBJ2-2, with a possible D match to TRBD1 (6 bases). The ends were cut back, 2 bases at V and 4 bases at J, with 8 bases in the middle. The germline gives CDR1 SGHNT, CDR2 YENEEA. The length of the CDR3 is 14 residues. CDR3 sequence (DNA): TGTGCCAGCAGCTTAAGCAGGGGCACCGGGGAGCTGTTTTTT. Amino acids: CASSLSRGTGELFF.

CDR3 DNA: TGTGCCAGCAGTCCGACATCCTCTGGAAACACCATATATTTT. Translating gives CASSPTSSGNTIYF. The chain joins TRBV6-6 to TRBJ1-3; D is ambiguous. Trimming stripped 5 bases from V and 0 bases from J, with 8 bases between. The CDR3 length is 14 residues. Germline lookup yields CDR1 MNHNY and CDR2 SVGAGI (reference sequence).

The chain combines TRBV28 with TRBJ2-1; TRBD2 matches at 11 bases. CDR1 and CDR2 from the germline V gene are MDHEN and SYDVKM. J lost 1 base, V lost 0 bases, and 5 bases had no gene match. This CDR3 spans 18 amino acids. CDR3 sequence (DNA): TGTGCCAGCAGTTTATGGATAGCGGGAGGGGGGTCCTACAATGAGCAGTTCTTC. This codes for CASSLWIAGGGSYNEQFF.

This clone was detected only once. The chain combines TRBV6-1 with TRBJ1-2, with D perhaps TRBD1 (5 bases). The CDR3 has 12 amino acids. Per germline, CDR1 MNHNS and CDR2 SASEGT. V shed 6 bases and J shed 4 bases, with 9 bases lying between them. CDR3 coding DNA: TGTGCCAGCAGGATTGGGGCCTATGGCTACACCTTC. Encoded protein: CASRIGAYGYTF.

This clone has only one observation. The V gene is TRBV18, the J gene TRBJ1-2; TRBD1 agrees at 7 bases. The CDR3 is 12 amino acids. The junction had 6 bases not matched to a gene; V was cut back by 8 bases and J by 6 bases. Germline V lookup: CDR1 KGHSH, CDR2 LQKENI. The CDR3, as DNA: TGTGCCAGCACAGGGGATGCGGATGGCTACACCTTC. It translates to CASTGDADGYTF.

The V and J genes are TRBV5-6 and TRBJ2-3, with 8 bases that match TRBD1. The CDR3 is 15 residues long. The V gene's germline CDR1 is SGHDT and CDR2 YYEEEE. Trimming cost V 1 base and J 4 bases; bases outside gene matches: 5. CDR3: CASSLQGALADTQYF. For the CDR3, the DNA is TGTGCCAGCAGCTTGCAGGGGGCTCTTGCAGATACGCAGTATTTT.

The J gene is TRBJ1-1, the V gene TRBV13; possible D gene TRBD1, 6 bases. The CDR3 is 14 amino acids. Germline V gene lookup returns CDR1 PRHDT and CDR2 FYEKMQ (reference sequence). V shed 2 bases and J shed 4 bases, with 11 bases lying between them. The CDR3 nucleotides are TGTGCCAGCAGCTTACGGGGGGCGGGCACTGAAGCTTTCTTT. It translates to CASSLRGAGTEAFF. The full variable domain, with the rest looked up from reference TRBV13 and TRBJ1-1, is AAGVIQSPRHLIKEKRETATLKCYPIPRHDTVYWYQQGPGQDPQFLISFYEKMQSDKGSIPDRFSAQQFSDYHSELNMSSLELGDSALYFCASSLRGAGTEAFFGQGTRLTVV.

The CDR3 region is CASSLRTDYTDTQYF. The CDR3 DNA is TGTGCCAGTAGTTTAAGGACAGACTACACAGATACGCAGTATTTT. The J gene is TRBJ2-3, the V gene TRBV19, with D maybe TRBD1 (6 bases). V dropped 5 bases and J dropped 2 bases, with 14 bases sitting between them. CDR3 length equals 15 residues. Germline V gene data show CDR1 as LNHDA and CDR2 as SQIVND (reference sequence).

A remark on this clone: The junction differs from germline at one of its ends, possibly a read error. This rearrangement joins TRBV27 to TRBJ2-4, with TRBD2 as a possible D gene (5 bases). This CDR3 has 14 amino acids. The germline CDR1 and CDR2 sequences are MNHEY and SMNVEV (reference sequence). CDR3 coding DNA: TGCGCAGTTCGGAGAAACGCCCGGGGAAACATTCAGTACTTC. Translating gives CAVRRNARGNIQYF.

This clone was observed a handful of times. The chain links TRBV7-9 to TRBJ2-6, with D perhaps TRBD2 (6 bases). The CDR3 extends over 16 amino acids. The germline V gene encodes CDR1 SEHNR and CDR2 FQNEAQ (reference sequence). Trimming took 1 base from V and 0 from J, leaving 7 bases between them. DNA of the CDR3: TGTGCCAGCAGCTTAGGGGAGGTCTCTGGGGCCAACGTCCTGACTTTC. Translation: CASSLGEVSGANVLTF.

CDR3 in amino acids: CASSPQRGSQGHTEAFF. The CDR3 DNA reads as TGTGCCAGTAGTCCCCAGAGGGGGAGCCAGGGCCACACTGAAGCTTTCTTT. The chain couples TRBV19 to TRBJ1-1; the D gene is possibly TRBD1 (6 bases). V was cut by 5 bases and J by 3 bases, with 22 bases left in between. Germline V CDR1 and CDR2: LNHDA, SQIVND (reference sequence). The CDR3 covers 17 residues.

The genes are TRBV6-1 and TRBJ2-4; 9 bases map to TRBD1. The junction had 12 bases not matched to a gene; V was cut back by 1 base and J by 2 bases. This CDR3 has 19 residues. CDR1 is MNHNS and CDR2 is SASEGT in the germline V gene. Here the CDR3 DNA reads TGTGCCAGCAGTGAAGGGAGGGTGCTCACAGGGGGCCCCAAAAACATTCAGTACTTC. As protein: CASSEGRVLTGGPKNIQYF.

The chain joins TRBV18 to TRBJ2-7, with 8 bases fitting TRBD1. The germline V gene encodes CDR1 KGHSH and CDR2 LQKENI. This CDR3 region has 16 residues. The ends lost 0 bases at V and 2 bases at J; junction bases unmatched: 6. This CDR3 reads CASSPPNRGETYEQYF. CDR3 nucleotides: TGTGCCAGCTCACCACCTAACAGGGGGGAAACCTACGAGCAGTACTTC.

The DNA of the CDR3 is TGCGCCAGCAGCTCTACCGGGACACGCAGCTACGAGCAGTACTTC. Residues: CASSSTGTRSYEQYF. J is TRBJ2-7 and V is TRBV5-1; possibly TRBD1 for D (6 bases). Trimming took 3 bases from V and 3 from J, leaving 16 bases between them. The CDR3 loop spans 15 amino acids. Germline-derived CDR1 and CDR2 are SGHRS and YFSETQ.

The gene calls are TRBV27 and TRBJ2-7, with TRBD1 identical over 12 bases. Germline-derived CDR1 and CDR2 are MNHEY and SMNVEV (reference sequence). V lost 3 bases and J lost 3; bases outside the gene matches: 3. The CDR3 spans 15 residues. The CDR3 protein is CASSLGTGGVYEQYF. Written as DNA, the CDR3 is TGTGCCAGCAGTTTGGGGACAGGGGGCGTCTACGAGCAGTACTTC.

V and J are TRBV18 and TRBJ2-7; the match to TRBD1 covers 9 bases. This CDR3 has 15 amino acids. The trim removed 1 base at V and 2 bases at J, leaving 3 bases unmatched. Per the germline V gene, CDR1 is KGHSH and CDR2 is LQKENI. This chain's CDR3 is CASSPLGQGTYEQYF. In DNA, the CDR3 is TGTGCCAGCTCACCACTAGGACAGGGGACCTACGAGCAGTACTTC.

The V call is TRBV7-7, the J call TRBJ2-3; the match to TRBD2 covers 13 bases. V was pared by 5 bases and J by 1 base, with 6 bases of the junction left unmatched. The CDR3 sequence is 17 residues long. Germline CDR1 is SSHAT and CDR2 is FNYEAQ (reference sequence). The CDR3 nucleotides read TGTGCCAGCAGCGTTGGACTAGCGGGAGCTGGCACAGATACGCAGTATTTT. Residues: CASSVGLAGAGTDTQYF.

This chain links TRBV11-2 with TRBJ2-3, with D possibly being TRBD1 (6 bases). This CDR3 is 13 amino acids long. The V gene's germline CDR1 is SGHAT and CDR2 FQNNGV. With 11 bases removed from V and 3 bases from J, the gap between germline ends came to 15 bases. CDR3 in amino acids: CADGGGSTDTQYF. Here the CDR3 DNA reads TGTGCCGATGGGGGCGGGTCGACAGATACGCAGTATTTT.

The count of this clone is one. V gene TRBV19 combines with J gene TRBJ1-2; 8 bases are shared with TRBD1. Per germline, CDR1 LNHDA and CDR2 SQIVND (reference sequence). The CDR3 has 13 amino acids. The V segment lost 2 bases and the J segment 4 bases; nucleotides outside the gene matches: 0. CDR3 region: CASSIQGAYGYTF. In DNA form, the CDR3 reads TGTGCCAGTAGTATACAGGGGGCCTATGGCTACACCTTC.

The chain is built from TRBV2 and TRBJ1-2; possibly TRBD1 for D (6 bases). The germline V and J ends were trimmed by 8 bases and 4 bases, with 17 bases remaining between them. The CDR3 runs to 14 residues. CDR1 is SNHLY, CDR2 FYNNEI, per germline. In nucleotides, the CDR3 is TGTGCCAGCCTTCAGCGGACAGCTGGCTATGGCTACACCTTC. Translated, it gives CASLQRTAGYGYTF.

The CDR3, as DNA: TGTGCCAGCTCCCTGGGAGGTACGCAGTATTTT. This gives the protein CASSLGGTQYF. V is TRBV7-9 and J is TRBJ2-3, with D possibly TRBD2 on 6 matching bases. The CDR3 is 11 amino acids. V was cut by 8 bases and J by 8 bases, with 11 bases left in between. Germline V lookup: CDR1 SEHNR, CDR2 FQNEAQ (reference sequence).

V gene TRBV5-1 combines with J gene TRBJ2-1; 7 positions match TRBD1. Germline assignment: CDR1 SGHRS and CDR2 YFSETQ. This CDR3 contains 13 residues. V lost 5 bases, J lost 5 bases, and 4 bases stayed unmatched. CDR3 sequence reads: CASSETGNNEQFF. In DNA form, the CDR3 reads TGCGCCAGCAGTGAGACAGGGAACAATGAGCAGTTCTTC.